The 30 T cell receptor beta chains presented below share a single source sample, sequenced in a study of breast tumors, draining lymph nodes, adjacent tissues. Using its own MiXCR run on the multiplex PCR reads, TCRdb lists one record per CDR3 protein. The data hold approximately 280,000 distinct CDR3 sequences, with roughly 31% observed a single time. The lymph nodes were axillary draining lymph nodes from breast cancer patients. Sequencing used axillary lymph node tissue. The receptors were gathered from a female donor with breast cancer. Some clones in this sample may be carry-over from other donors' samples.

This clonotype showed up many times. CDR3 residues: CATSRGWQGGNYEQYF. DNA of the CDR3: TGTGCCACCAGCAGAGGTTGGCAGGGGGGGAACTACGAGCAGTACTTC. This rearrangement joins TRBV15 to TRBJ2-7; the D gene could be TRBD1 or TRBD2 (7 bases each). Trimming stripped 1 base from V and 3 bases from J, with 16 bases between. The CDR3 runs to 16 residues. Looked up from germline, CDR1 is LNHNV and CDR2 is YYDKDF (reference sequence).

The chain couples TRBV7-8 to TRBJ2-5; 11 bases are a match to TRBD2. Looked up from germline, CDR1 is SGHVS and CDR2 is FQNEAQ. V shed 5 bases, J shed 1 base, and the junction held 9 bases outside the gene matches. The CDR3 spans 17 residues. This CDR3 is CASSPQDGTSGQETQYF. As DNA, the CDR3 is TGTGCCAGCAGCCCACAGGACGGGACTAGCGGCCAAGAGACCCAGTACTTC.

This clonotype was observed a few times. The chain couples TRBV3-1 to TRBJ1-3; D perhaps matches TRBD1 (5 bases). V lost 5 bases and J lost 2, with 10 bases in between. CDR3 size: 14 residues. Germline V gives CDR1 LGHDT, CDR2 YNNKEL (reference sequence). The CDR3 DNA reads as TGTGCCAGCAGCGCACCAGGGACTGGAAACACCATATATTTT. As protein: CASSAPGTGNTIYF. The full variable domain, in which reference TRBV3-1 and TRBJ1-3 provide the parts outside the CDR3, is DTAVSQTPKYLVTQMGNDKSIKCEQNLGHDTMYWYKQDSKKFLKIMFSYNNKELIINETVPNRFSPKSPDKAHLNLHINSLELGDSAVYFCASSAPGTGNTIYFGEGSWLTVV.

V is TRBV6-5 and J is TRBJ2-3, with 10 bases lining up with TRBD2. The V gene end was trimmed by 1 base and the J gene end by 11 bases; junction bases not matched to a gene: 15. This CDR3 is 17 amino acids long. Germline CDR1 reads MNHEY; CDR2 reads SVGAGI. CDR3 DNA: TGTGCCAGCAGTTACTTGGCTAGCGGGAGACAATACAATGAGCAGTATTTT. Translating gives CASSYLASGRQYNEQYF.

This clonotype showed up just a few times. The rearrangement uses TRBV12-5 and TRBJ2-3; D possibly matches TRBD1 or TRBD2 (5 bases each). Germline loops: CDR1 LGHNT, CDR2 FRNRAP. Trimming cost V 5 bases and J 4 bases, with 16 bases left between them. The CDR3 is made up of 15 amino acids. The CDR3 sequence is CASGGGVFGADTQYF. The CDR3 DNA is TGTGCTAGTGGTGGGGGAGTATTTGGGGCAGATACGCAGTATTTT.

In its sample, this clonotype was seen many times. The gene calls are TRBV4-2 and TRBJ2-3, with D perhaps matching TRBD2 (5 bases). The CDR3 extends over 17 amino acids. The V and J ends lost 4 bases and 1 base respectively, with 18 bases between them. Looked up from germline, CDR1 is LGHNA and CDR2 is YNFKEQ. The chain's CDR3 is CASSLRRRGSGTDTQYF. CDR3 coding DNA: TGTGCCAGCAGCCTGAGGCGACGGGGTAGCGGCACAGATACGCAGTATTTT.

A note on this clonotype: A much larger clone differs from this one at a single base, so this may be a read error. This chain links TRBV7-6 with TRBJ2-2, with 7 nucleotides matching TRBD2. V lost 5 bases, J lost 6 bases, and 6 bases stayed unmatched. Germline CDR1 SGHVS, CDR2 FNYEAQ. CDR3 length: 14 amino acids. The CDR3 DNA reads as TGTGCCAGCAGCCAGGGACTAACTCCCGGGGAGCTGTTTTTT. This codes for CASSQGLTPGELFF.

The chain has TRBV15 and TRBJ2-5; D may be TRBD1 (5 bases). The CDR3 is 14 residues long. Trimming removed 0 bases at V and 5 bases at J, with 10 bases between. Per the germline V gene, CDR1 is LNHNV and CDR2 is YYDKDF (reference sequence). This chain's CDR3 is CATSRDWGRETQYF. The CDR3 DNA follows: TGTGCCACCAGCAGAGATTGGGGCAGGGAGACCCAGTACTTC. Complete variable domain (other parts from reference TRBV15 and TRBJ2-5): DAMVIQNPRYQVTQFGKPVTLSCSQTLNHNVMYWYQQKSSQAPKLLFHYYDKDFNNEADTPDNFQSRRPNTSFCFLDIRSPGLGDTAMYLCATSRDWGRETQYFGPGTRLLVL.

Concerning this clonotype: A much more abundant neighbour one base away suggests this may be a read error. This chain links TRBV9 with TRBJ2-7; 9 bases are a match to TRBD2. CDR1 is SGDLS and CDR2 is YYNGEE in the germline V gene. The CDR3 sequence is 15 residues long. CDR3 DNA: TGTGCCAGCAGCGTAGGTGGGACTAGCTCCTACGAGCCGTACTTC. It yields the protein CASSVGGTSSYEPYF.

This CDR3 is CASSQDRGREGRSEQFF. CDR3 nucleotides: TGCGCCAGCAGCCAAGATCGTGGGCGGGAGGGCCGAAGTGAGCAGTTCTTC. The chain couples TRBV4-3 to TRBJ2-1; 9 bases are a match to TRBD2. CDR1 and CDR2 (germline): LGHNA, YSLEER. V dropped 0 bases and J dropped 9; count of bases not matched to a gene: 12. This CDR3 has 17 amino acids.

The V gene is TRBV11-2, the J gene TRBJ2-6; D gene unclear. There are 18 residues in the CDR3. Trimming stripped 7 bases from V and 0 bases from J, with 19 bases between. Germline V lookup: CDR1 SGHAT, CDR2 FQNNGV. The CDR3 DNA reads TGTGCCAGCACCTTCGCCGATCGCACCCTCTCTGGGGCCAACGTCCTGACTTTC. This encodes CASTFADRTLSGANVLTF.

This clonotype was observed at least ten times. J is TRBJ1-6 and V is TRBV4-1; D unclear. CDR1 is MGHRA, CDR2 YSYEKL, per germline. The CDR3 sequence is 13 residues long. Deletions cut 5 bases from V and 10 bases from J, with 12 bases between. CDR3 DNA sequence: TGCGCCAGCAGCGGGGTGCGCAACTCACCCCTCCACTTT. Protein product: CASSGVRNSPLHF.

This clonotype appeared a few times. This sequence joins TRBV6-2 or TRBV6-3 and TRBJ1-3, with D possibly matching TRBD1 (5 bases). Germline V gene sequence: CDR1 MNHEY, CDR2 SVGEGT. The CDR3 has 17 amino acids. V lost 5 bases and J 0 bases, leaving 17 bases between the germline ends. DNA of the CDR3: TGTGCCAGCAGTCCGCTGCGGGGGGATTACTCTGGAAACACCATATATTTT. Amino acids: CASSPLRGDYSGNTIYF.

As for this clonotype: A clone one base away is much larger, so this may be a read error. The rearrangement uses TRBV5-4 and TRBJ2-7, with TRBD1 matching 9 bases. The V gene's germline CDR1 is SGHNT and CDR2 YYREEE (reference sequence). The CDR3 sequence is 15 residues long. The CDR3 here is CASSIPGTGSCEQYF. The DNA of the CDR3 is TGTGCCAGCAGCATTCCCGGGACAGGGTCCTGCGAGCAGTACTTC.

This clonotype showed up just a few times. The chain carries TRBV18 and TRBJ2-7, with unresolved D. The CDR3 consists of 11 residues. V shed 8 bases and J shed 3 bases, with 8 bases lying between them. Germline CDR1 and CDR2: KGHSH and LQKENI. The CDR3 nucleotides are TGTGCCAGCACGCCGGACTACGAGCAGTACTTC. It specifies CASTPDYEQYF.

This clonotype occurred many times. V usage is TRBV5-5 and J usage is TRBJ2-7; D is possibly TRBD1 or TRBD2 (5 bases each). V was pared by 0 bases and J by 5 bases, with 9 bases between. CDR3 length: 13 amino acids. From germline, CDR1 is SGHKS and CDR2 YYEKEE (reference sequence). The CDR3 loop reads CASSLGGFDEQYF. For the CDR3, the DNA is TGTGCCAGCAGCTTGGGGGGGTTTGACGAGCAGTACTTC. Drawing the rest from reference TRBV5-5 and TRBJ2-7, the complete variable domain is DAGVTQSPTHLIKTRGQQVTLRCSPISGHKSVSWYQQVLGQGPQFIFQYYEKEERGRGNFPDRFSARQFPNYSSELNVNALLLGDSALYLCASSLGGFDEQYFGPGTRLTVT.

There are a few counts of this clonotype. The gene calls are TRBV5-1 and TRBJ2-5; D gene uncertain. CDR1 is SGHRS and CDR2 is YFSETQ in the germline V gene. The CDR3 totals 14 residues. V lost 3 bases to trimming and J lost 5 bases, with 14 bases between them. CDR3 residues: CASSSESLRETQYF. The DNA of the CDR3 is TGCGCCAGCAGCTCCGAAAGCCTTCGGGAGACCCAGTACTTC.

The rearrangement links TRBV28 to TRBJ2-7; D is possibly TRBD2 (5 bases). Between the trimmed V and J ends, which lost 6 bases and 1 base, there was a span of 13 bases. The germline V gene encodes CDR1 MDHEN and CDR2 SYDVKM. The CDR3 is made up of 14 amino acids. CDR3 loop: CASRRELSSYEQYF. As DNA, the CDR3 is TGTGCCAGCAGGAGGGAACTATCTTCCTACGAGCAGTACTTC. Filled out from reference TRBV28 and TRBJ2-7, the complete variable domain reads DVKVTQSSRYLVKRTGEKVFLECVQDMDHENMFWYRQDPGLGLRLIYFSYDVKMKEKGDIPEGYSVSREKKERFSLILESASTNQTSMYLCASRRELSSYEQYFGPGTRLTVT.

Regarding this clonotype: This sequence may be a read error, since a much larger clone differs from it by one base. This chain joins TRBV20-1 and TRBJ2-1; 8 positions agree with TRBD2. Germline lookup yields CDR1 DFQATT and CDR2 SNEGSKA (reference sequence). V lost 4 bases, J lost 4 bases, and 3 bases stayed unmatched. The CDR3 length is 13 residues. The CDR3 is CSATGLEYNEQFF. The CDR3, as DNA: TGCAGTGCTACGGGACTAGAATACAATGAGCAGTTCTTC.

The sample holds many counts of this clonotype. The chain combines TRBV9 with TRBJ1-6; TRBD1 might be the D (5 bases). Trimming shortened V by 0 bases and J by 4 bases, and 11 bases separated the two germline ends. CDR1 SGDLS and CDR2 YYNGEE come from the germline V gene. The CDR3 contains 16 residues. This CDR3 is CASSVASGGYNSPLHF. For the CDR3, the DNA is TGTGCCAGCAGCGTAGCAAGTGGGGGATATAATTCACCCCTCCACTTT.

This clonotype was detected many times. Here the CDR3 DNA reads TGCAGTGCTATGACACACCGGGACGGCACCTTAGGGACCCAGTACTTC. This translates into CSAMTHRDGTLGTQYF. The chain combines TRBV20-1 with TRBJ2-5; D is tentatively TRBD1 or TRBD2 (5 bases each). Germline V gives CDR1 DFQATT, CDR2 SNEGSKA (reference sequence). V lost 4 bases, J lost 7 bases, and 25 bases lay in between. The CDR3 contains 16 residues.

This clonotype occurred once. An end of the junction differs from the germline gene, which may be a read error. This sequence joins TRBV25-1 and TRBJ2-2, with 10 bases aligning to TRBD2. The CDR3 loop spans 16 amino acids. Germline CDR1 and CDR2: MGHDK and SYGVNS. CDR3 nucleotide sequence: TGTGCCAGCGGACCCCCTACTAGCGGGAACGCCGGGGAGCTGCTTTTT. It is translated as CASGPPTSGNAGELLF.

Comment on this clonotype: It is likely a read error, because the conserved phenylalanine at the end of the CDR3 is missing. Because the CDR3's place on the DNA is in doubt, the DNA is left out and the CDR3 is given as listed by TCRdb. The CDR3 spells CASSFWGMNNSPLRL. V usage is TRBV12-3 or TRBV12-4 and J usage is TRBJ1-6. The length of the CDR3 is 15 amino acids, counting both ends.

This sequence joins TRBV10-3 and TRBJ1-6; D ambiguous. Per germline, CDR1 ENHRY and CDR2 SYGVKD. The CDR3 contains 14 residues. V lost 11 bases and J lost 6, with 17 bases in between. DNA of the CDR3: TGTGCCCGCAGCTTAGAGATCTTTAATTCACCCCTCCACTTT. Residues: CARSLEIFNSPLHF.

At least ten counts were recorded for this clonotype. The genes are TRBV20-1 and TRBJ2-1; D call uncertain. The ends were cut back, 6 bases at V and 3 bases at J, with 15 bases in the middle. There are 14 residues in the CDR3. Looked up from germline, CDR1 is DFQATT and CDR2 is SNEGSKA (reference sequence). CDR3 amino acids: CSAPPLDNYNEQFF. The DNA for the CDR3 is TGCAGTGCCCCGCCCCTTGACAACTACAATGAGCAGTTCTTC.

This clonotype was seen just once. Relative to the germline gene, one junction end is altered; a read error may explain this. This chain links TRBV12-3 or TRBV12-4 with TRBJ1-3; the D is unclear. This CDR3 contains 15 residues. CDR3 in DNA: TGTGCCAGCAGCGACTCCGCCCTCTCTGGAAACACCATATACTTT. Translated: CASSDSALSGNTIYF.

As concerns this clonotype: A single base separates this from a much larger clone, so it may be a read error. The rearrangement links TRBV5-1 to TRBJ2-5; D is unresolved. The CDR3 runs 13 residues. Trimming stripped 3 bases from V and 5 bases from J, with 11 bases between. Germline V gene data show CDR1 as SGHRS and CDR2 as YFSETQ. The CDR3 nucleotides are TGCGCCAGCAGCTCTGGGCAGAAGGAGACCCAGTACTTC. Translation gives CASSSGQKETQYF. Full variable domain (outside the CDR3, taken from reference TRBV5-1 and TRBJ2-5): KAGVTQTPRYLIKTRGQQVTLSCSPISGHRSVSWYQQTPGQGLQFLFEYFSETQRNKGNFPGRFSGRQFSNSRSEMNVSTLELGDSALYLCASSSGQKETQYFGPGTRLLVL.

The J gene is TRBJ2-5, the V gene TRBV10-1; TRBD1 is a possible D gene (5 bases). From germline, CDR1 is WNHNN and CDR2 SYGVQD (reference sequence). The CDR3 loop spans 15 amino acids. The V and J ends lost 3 bases and 1 base respectively, with 12 bases between them. The CDR3 protein is CASSEGAWGQETQYF. Here the CDR3 DNA reads TGCGCCAGCAGTGAAGGGGCGTGGGGCCAAGAGACCCAGTACTTC.

This clonotype occurred many times. This chain uses TRBV12-3 or TRBV12-4 with TRBJ2-7; 8 bases map to TRBD1. With V trimmed by 6 bases and J by 3 bases, 7 bases remained unmatched. This CDR3 has 14 residues. The CDR3 sequence: CASSQRQGYYEQYF. The DNA for the CDR3 is TGTGCCAGCAGCCAGAGACAGGGGTACTACGAGCAGTACTTC.

This clonotype has ten or more counts. V gene TRBV19 combines with J gene TRBJ2-3, with TRBD1 identical over 10 bases. The ends lost 6 bases at V and 4 bases at J; junction bases unmatched: 4. There are 14 residues in the CDR3. Germline V lookup: CDR1 LNHDA, CDR2 SQIVND (reference sequence). As DNA, the CDR3 is TGTGCCAGTAGGCGGGACAGGGGCTCAGATACGCAGTATTTT. Residues: CASRRDRGSDTQYF.